This T cell receptor beta chain was documented in a study of cytomegalovirus exposure and HLA in healthy donors. General study points: It was assumed in the presence/absence analyses that sequencing depth was roughly uniform across donors. Versus the approximately 700-donor mean, an Asian-associated ancestry cluster reportedly showed fewer N-insertions in a later analysis. With high specificity and sensitivity, the classifier reportedly diagnosed cytomegalovirus status.

PCR amplification relied on 60 Vbeta primers (plus 13 Jbeta primers). Clones were read by immunoSEQ multiplex PCR, and TCRdb kept only the in-frame ones, dropping some. The profile covers some 170,000 clones, with just over 70% appearing a single time and under 2.5% taken by the ten largest. On this clone itself: Its antigen is undetermined.

V lost 0 bases, J lost 4 bases, and 10 bases lay in between. The CDR3 totals 14 residues. Germline CDR1 reads SGHRS; CDR2 reads YFSETQ. This TCR was sampled from a human donor in good health. Sequencing was done on a sample of PBMCs. V is TRBV5-1 and J is TRBJ2-5, with a tentative D call TRBD1 (5 bases). CDR3 loop: CASSLAIQGETQYF. In DNA, the CDR3 is TGCGCCAGCAGCTTGGCCATCCAGGGAGAGACCCAGTACTTC.